The TCR beta chain under discussion was sequenced for a study of identical twins. Study-level points and caveats: Beta out-of-frame sequences displayed a weaker excess of sharing between twins. Out-of-frame TCR alpha sharing in monozygotic twins exceeded recombination model predictions.

The V gene's germline CDR1 is DFQATT and CDR2 SNEGSKA (reference sequence). The CDR3 length is 13 residues. Trimming stripped 3 bases from V and 5 bases from J, with 13 bases between. Carrying unique molecular identifiers, the cDNA also gained a universal primer site through template switching. TCRdb recomputed calls from the 5' RACE reads with MiXCR, one row per CDR3 protein. The table lists around 300,000 distinct CDR3 sequences, approximately 8.5% of them singletons. To note about this clonotype: Its antigen is currently unknown.

Separately, the same data were catalogued under a study of yellow fever vaccine responses in identical twins.

Material for sequencing was memory (CD45RO+) T cells sorted from blood. This chain joins TRBV20-1 and TRBJ1-2, with no clear D. The receptor's source is a woman between 18 and 29 years old in good health. The chain's CDR3 is CSASSGDPYGYTF. The CDR3 DNA reads as TGCAGTGCTAGTTCCGGCGACCCATATGGCTACACCTTC.